Listed below are T cell receptor beta chains from one sample, sequenced in a study of CD8 T cells in Susac syndrome. TCRdb re-called the immunoSEQ multiplex PCR reads through MiXCR, storing one row per CDR3 protein. The sample records approximately 140,000 distinct CDR3 sequences, around 95% being singletons. The sequencing sample was made of CD4+ T cells from PBMCs. The receptors shown here come from a human donor with multiple sclerosis. CDR3s include the opening cysteine and the closing phenylalanine or tryptophan. The D gene is left open where the match is weak. Only some rows state a clone size, as once, few, many or a class for expanded clones.

>-|-|13|TRBJ1-5|TRBV29-1
TGCAGCGCGACAGAAAATAGCAATCAGCCCCAGCATTTT
CSATENSNQPQHF
>TRBD1|-|14|TRBJ1-5|TRBV9
TGTGCCAGCAGCGCGACAGGGAGAAATCAGCCCCAGCATTTT
CASSATGRNQPQHF
>TRBD2|few|15|TRBJ2-3|TRBV12-3/TRBV12-4
TGTGCCAGCAGCCGACTAGCGGGAAACACAGATACGCAGTATTTT
CASSRLAGNTDTQYF
>-|-|14|TRBJ1-2|TRBV5-6
TGTGCCAGCAGCTTGCCAGGGGACGACTATGGCTACACCTTC
CASSLPGDDYGYTF
>TRBD2|-|15|TRBJ2-5|TRBV6-2/TRBV6-3
TGTGCCAGCAGCCCCGGGACTACCTACCAAGAGACCCAGTACTTC
CASSPGTTYQETQYF
>TRBD1|once|15|TRBJ1-5|TRBV28
TGTGCCAGCACTGACAGGGGCTTTGGCAATCAGCCCCAGCATTTT
CASTDRGFGNQPQHF
>-|once|12|TRBJ1-2|TRBV30
TGTGCCTGGAGTGTACTACAGGTTGGCTACACCTTC
CAWSVLQVGYTF
>-|few|12|TRBJ2-7|TRBV3-1
TGTGCCAGCAGCCAAGTGGAGGACGAGCAGTACTTC
CASSQVEDEQYF
>TRBD1|-|15|TRBJ2-5|TRBV5-6
TGTGCCAACCGGATGACAGGGGGCGCGTTGGAGACCCAGTACTTC
CANRMTGGALETQYF
>-|-|12|TRBJ2-5|TRBV24-1
TGTGCCACCAGTGAACCCGGGGGTTCTCAGTACTTC
CATSEPGGSQYF
>-|-|16|TRBJ2-1|TRBV7-9
TGTGCCAGCAGCTTAATCAGTTCGAGCTCCTACAATGAGCAGTTCTTC
CASSLISSSSYNEQFF
>TRBD1|few|13|TRBJ1-5|TRBV29-1
TGCAGCGTACAGGACAGGGGCGGCCAGCCCCAGCATTTT
CSVQDRGGQPQHF
>TRBD1|-|13|TRBJ2-3|TRBV28
TGTGCCAGCAGTTCGACAGGGATAGATACGCAGTATTTT
CASSSTGIDTQYF
>-|-|15|TRBJ2-6|TRBV12-3/TRBV12-4
TGTGCCAGCAGTTTGTCCCTGGCGGGGTCGGGCGTCCTGACTTTC
CASSLSLAGSGVLTF
>TRBD1|-|16|TRBJ1-2|TRBV6-2/TRBV6-3
TGTGCCAGCAGTTACGCCACCGGGACAGGGTTAGAGGGCTACACCTTC
CASSYATGTGLEGYTF
>TRBD2|-|16|TRBJ2-3|TRBV20-1
TGCAGTGCTAGCCTTCGGACTAGCGCGTCCACAGATACGCAGTATTTT
CSASLRTSASTDTQYF
>-|-|13|TRBJ2-5|TRBV27
TGTGCCAGCACGGCGTTTGGGGGCGAGACCCAGTACTTC
CASTAFGGETQYF
>TRBD1|-|15|TRBJ2-7|TRBV28
TGTGCCAGCACTTCTGCCGGGACAGGCACCTACGAGCAGTACTTC
CASTSAGTGTYEQYF
>TRBD1|-|15|TRBJ2-7|TRBV7-2
TGTGCCAGCAGCTCCCAGGGGACAGGGGCCTACGAGCAGTACTTC
CASSSQGTGAYEQYF
>TRBD2|once|16|TRBJ2-3|TRBV12-3/TRBV12-4
TGTGCCACCCTACCATCGGGACTACTCTTAGGGAATACGCAGTATTTT
CATLPSGLLLGNTQYF
>-|-|13|TRBJ2-3|TRBV14
TGTGCCAGCAGCCCGGGTCACACAGATACGCAGTATTTT
CASSPGHTDTQYF
>TRBD2|-|18|TRBJ2-1|TRBV27
TGTGCCAGCACCACGCTGACAAGACTAGCGGGAGGGCCGGGTGAGCAGTTCTTC
CASTTLTRLAGGPGEQFF
>TRBD1|-|13|TRBJ2-7|TRBV20-1
TGCAGTGTTAGAGGGACAGGGGCGGCCGAGCAGTACTTC
CSVRGTGAAEQYF
>TRBD1|once|15|TRBJ2-5|TRBV11-2
TGTGCCAGCAGCCCACAGGGGTCCCGGCAAGAGACCCAGTACTTC
CASSPQGSRQETQYF
>TRBD2|-|15|TRBJ2-1|TRBV11-3
TGTGCCAGCAGCTGGACTAGCGGGCCCTACAATGAGCAGTTCTTC
CASSWTSGPYNEQFF
>-|-|12|TRBJ2-3|TRBV4-2
TGTGCCAGCAGCCAAGATCTCGATACGCAGTATTTT
CASSQDLDTQYF
>-|-|14|TRBJ2-3|TRBV20-1
TGCAGTGCGAGGTGGGGGGGCCGTGGAGATACGCAGTATTTT
CSARWGGRGDTQYF
>-|-|15|TRBJ2-7|TRBV15
TGTGCCACCAGCAGAGATGTGGGAAGCTCCTACGAGCAGTACTTC
CATSRDVGSSYEQYF
>-|-|14|TRBJ1-2|TRBV29-1
TGCAGCGTTGTTTCAGGGACTAGCACCTATGGCTACACCTTC
CSVVSGTSTYGYTF